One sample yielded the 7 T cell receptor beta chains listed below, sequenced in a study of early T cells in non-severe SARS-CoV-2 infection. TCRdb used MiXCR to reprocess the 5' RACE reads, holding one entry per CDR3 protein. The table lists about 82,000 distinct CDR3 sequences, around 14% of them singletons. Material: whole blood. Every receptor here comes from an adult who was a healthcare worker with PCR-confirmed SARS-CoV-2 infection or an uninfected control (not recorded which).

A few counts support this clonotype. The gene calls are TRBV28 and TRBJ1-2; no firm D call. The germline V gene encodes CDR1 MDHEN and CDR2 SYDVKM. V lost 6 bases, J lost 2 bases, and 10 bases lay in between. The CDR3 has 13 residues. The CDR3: CASSLGRNYGYTF. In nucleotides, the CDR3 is TGTGCCAGCAGCCTTGGACGGAACTATGGCTACACCTTC.

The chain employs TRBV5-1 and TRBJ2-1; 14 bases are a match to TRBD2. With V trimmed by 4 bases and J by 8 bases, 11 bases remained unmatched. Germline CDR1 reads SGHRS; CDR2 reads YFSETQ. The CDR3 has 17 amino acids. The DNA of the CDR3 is TGCGCCAGCAGCCACTTACAATTGACTAGCGGGAGGGATGAGCAGTTCTTC. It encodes CASSHLQLTSGRDEQFF.

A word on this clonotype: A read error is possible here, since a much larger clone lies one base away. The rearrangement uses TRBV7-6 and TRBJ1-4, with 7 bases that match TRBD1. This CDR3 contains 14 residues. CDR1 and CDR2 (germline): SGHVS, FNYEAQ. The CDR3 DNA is TGTGTCAGCAGCTTAGACCAGGGGGATGAAAAACTGTTTTTT. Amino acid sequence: CVSSLDQGDEKLFF.

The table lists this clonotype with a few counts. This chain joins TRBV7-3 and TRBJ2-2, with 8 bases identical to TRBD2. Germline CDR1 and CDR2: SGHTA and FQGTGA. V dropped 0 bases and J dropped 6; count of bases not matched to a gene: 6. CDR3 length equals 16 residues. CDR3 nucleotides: TGTGCCAGCAGCTTAACGTCCGGGAGGGCCTCCGGGGAGCTGTTTTTT. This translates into CASSLTSGRASGELFF.

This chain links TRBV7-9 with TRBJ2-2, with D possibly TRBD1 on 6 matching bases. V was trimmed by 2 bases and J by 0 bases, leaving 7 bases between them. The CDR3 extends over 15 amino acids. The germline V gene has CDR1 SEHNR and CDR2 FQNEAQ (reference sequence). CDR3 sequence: CASSLQGTNTGELFF. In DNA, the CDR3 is TGTGCCAGCAGCTTACAGGGGACGAACACCGGGGAGCTGTTTTTT. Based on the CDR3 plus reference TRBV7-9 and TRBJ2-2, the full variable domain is DTGVSQNPRHKITKRGQNVTFRCDPISEHNRLYWYRQTLGQGPEFLTYFQNEAQLEKSRLLSDRFSAERPKGSFSTLEIQRTEQGDSAMYLCASSLQGTNTGELFFGEGSRLTVL.

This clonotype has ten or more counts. The CDR3 DNA is TGCGCCAGCAGCTTCCTGGGACAGGGGGGCGGCTACACCTTC. Protein sequence: CASSFLGQGGGYTF. This chain uses TRBV5-1 with TRBJ1-2; 11 bases are a match to TRBD1. The CDR3 has 14 amino acids. Germline assignment: CDR1 SGHRS and CDR2 YFSETQ. J was trimmed by 8 bases and V by 2 bases; bases with no gene match: 5.

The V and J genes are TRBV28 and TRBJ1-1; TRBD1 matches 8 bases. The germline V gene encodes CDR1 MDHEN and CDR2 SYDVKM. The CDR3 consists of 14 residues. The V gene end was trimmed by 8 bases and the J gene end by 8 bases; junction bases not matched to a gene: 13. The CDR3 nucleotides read TGTGCCAGCCTCACATATACAGGGGGATACGAAGCTTTCTTT. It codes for CASLTYTGGYEAFF.